Described below is a single T cell receptor beta chain sequence and its context. Antigen: not known. CDR3 length: 13 amino acids. Germline lookup yields CDR1 SGHRS and CDR2 YFSETQ. Deletions cut 3 bases from V and 3 bases from J, with 10 bases between. The sample belongs to a study of cytomegalovirus exposure and HLA in healthy donors. Study-wide context: Later analysis reported that the roughly 120 validation repertoires shared the platform of the roughly 700 first-cohort repertoires.

Study-level findings and limits: A few of the chains that were CMV-associated were confirmed in vitro to be specific for CMV antigens. In the roughly 120 validation repertoires, a later analysis found that first-cohort TCR clusters tended to co-occur. Cytomegalovirus association was assigned to 170 or so TCR beta chains.

The assay was immunoSEQ multiplex PCR, and TCRdb's table has in-frame clones only and misses some. The sample yields 70,000 to 75,000 clones, around 94% seen once. The sequence derives from a woman aged 18 to 35 in good health and CMV-seropositive. This sequence joins TRBV5-1 and TRBJ2-7, with a possible D match to TRBD1 (6 bases). The source material was PBMCs. The CDR3 is CASSSGQFYEQYF. The CDR3 DNA reads TGCGCCAGCAGCTCTGGACAGTTCTACGAGCAGTACTTC.